These T cell receptor beta chains were read from a single sample in a study of blood T cell repertoires in COVID-19. Sequencing was performed with immunoSEQ multiplex PCR; in TCRdb, only in-frame clones are kept and a portion is missing. The sample comprises about 200,000 clones, around 92% of which are singletons, and roughly 8.8% rests with the top ten. Sequenced sample: PBMCs or T cells enriched from blood (not recorded which). The receptors were gathered from a woman younger than 30 who had recovered from COVID-19. The CDR3 runs from the conserved cysteine through the conserved F or W. D genes are given only for firm matches. Rows may omit the clone size; those that give it use once, few, many or a size class.

d_call j_call v_call cdr3_length clone_size cdr3_aa cdr3_nt
. TRBJ1-5 TRBV19 13 . CACSGTLNQPQHF TGTGCCTGCTCCGGGACACTAAATCAGCCCCAGCATTTT
TRBD1 TRBJ1-6 TRBV5-4 15 . CAGSPGTGLNSPLHF TGTGCCGGCAGCCCCGGGACAGGGTTGAATTCACCCCTCCACTTT
. TRBJ1-4 TRBV19 15 . CASSKDSATNEKLFF TGTGCCAGTAGTAAGGACAGTGCAACTAATGAAAAACTGTTTTTT
. TRBJ2-3 TRBV7-9 16 . CASSPTGLPGADTQYF TGTGCCAGCAGCCCAACGGGACTCCCGGGGGCAGATACGCAGTATTTT
TRBD1 TRBJ1-6 TRBV2 12 once CAKRGPNSPLHF TGTGCCAAAAGGGGGCCTAATTCACCCCTCCACTTT
TRBD1 TRBJ1-1 TRBV5-4 16 . CASSLSGLRTGRKAFF TGTGCCAGCAGCCTCTCCGGTCTGCGGACAGGGCGGAAAGCTTTCTTT
. TRBJ2-2 TRBV11-2 12 . CASSSTAGELFF TGTGCCAGCAGTTCCACTGCCGGGGAGCTGTTTTTT
TRBD1 TRBJ2-2 TRBV4-1 17 . CASSQEPTGGGTGELFF TGCGCCAGCAGCCAAGAACCGACAGGGGGCGGCACCGGGGAGCTGTTTTTT
TRBD1 TRBJ1-6 TRBV6-5 14 . CASSWTGTNSPLHF TGTGCCAGCAGTTGGACAGGGACTAATTCACCCCTCCACTTT
. TRBJ2-7 TRBV11-2 15 . CASSLDVQSSYEQYF TGTGCCAGCAGCTTAGATGTACAGAGCTCCTACGAGCAGTACTTC
TRBD2 TRBJ2-5 TRBV3-1/TRBV3-2 15 . CAIGTSGGGSETQYF TGTGCCATCGGGACTAGCGGGGGGGGGTCCGAGACCCAGTACTTC
TRBD2 TRBJ2-7 TRBV7-9 13 . CASSLGPREGQYF TGTGCCAGCAGCTTAGGGCCCAGGGAGGGGCAGTACTTC
. TRBJ2-5 TRBV28 13 . CASSGGYQETQYF TGTGCCAGCAGTGGCGGGTACCAAGAGACCCAGTACTTC
. TRBJ2-7 TRBV5-6 14 . CASSPKLHYYEQYF TGTGCCAGCAGCCCGAAACTACACTACTACGAGCAGTACTTC
TRBD1 TRBJ1-6 TRBV30 18 once CAWGFGTAGKTFNSPLHF TGTGCCTGGGGGTTCGGGACAGCTGGAAAAACCTTTAATTCACCCCTCCACTTT
TRBD2 TRBJ2-3 TRBV28 18 once CASSFLAGGPGGTDTQYF TGTGCCAGCAGTTTCTTAGCGGGGGGCCCTGGGGGCACAGATACGCAGTATTTT